These T cell receptor beta chains were read from a single sample in a study of cytomegalovirus exposure and HLA in healthy donors. TCRdb's table, derived via immunoSEQ multiplex PCR, lists solely in-frame clones and lacks some. In the table there are over 150,000 clones, 96% of which are singletons. Sequencing was performed on PBMCs. Every receptor here comes from a woman aged 18-30 years in good health and CMV-seronegative. Each CDR3 is given with its conserved first and last residue. Fields, in order: V gene, J gene, CDR3 protein.

>TRBV21-1|TRBJ1-5
CASSNGCSNQPQHF
>TRBV4-1|TRBJ2-1
CASSQWSGLPRRGEQFF
>TRBV6-5|TRBJ1-2
CASTTGVAAGYTF
>TRBV6-5|TRBJ1-1
CASSQTAKNTEAFF
>TRBV19|TRBJ2-7
CASSIVHGQGYEQYF
>TRBV4-3|TRBJ1-1
CASSQAGNTEAFF
>TRBV7-9|TRBJ1-2
CASSLPGQNYGYTF
>TRBV5-4|TRBJ1-2
CASSLSGGYGYTF
>TRBV30|TRBJ1-3
CAWTTGRTIYF
>TRBV19|TRBJ1-5
CASSKAYQPQHF
>TRBV21-1|TRBJ2-7
CASSKPRTGAGQGGEQYF
>TRBV2|TRBJ2-2
CASSSSGGPAGELFF
>TRBV14|TRBJ1-2
CASRRTGWNGYTF
>TRBV7-2|TRBJ2-5
CASSLVRTGRETQYF
>TRBV27|TRBJ1-1
CASSTGSDSTEAFF
>TRBV6-1|TRBJ1-2
CASSQGGGSHGYTF
>TRBV10-3|TRBJ1-2
CAIRPDREGGYTF
>TRBV5-6|TRBJ2-3
CASSLGQSTDTQYF
>TRBV5-1|TRBJ2-1
CASSLLGLAALGEQFF
>TRBV5-6|TRBJ1-1
CASSYRDRGWAFF
>TRBV29-1|TRBJ2-2
CGSAGVNTGELFF
>TRBV30|TRBJ1-5
CAWRVDRNQPQHF
>TRBV4-1|TRBJ1-5
CASSPGTGGANYQPQHF
>TRBV19|TRBJ1-2
CASRSPGGGYGYTF
>TRBV7-3|TRBJ2-3
CASSPSGGAETNTQYF
>TRBV27|TRBJ2-7
CASSLGGTAFYEQYF